This T cell receptor (beta chain) was captured in a study of T cell responses to AZD1222 COVID-19 vaccine. Overall study findings and caveats: Donors in the cohort were predominantly white British and more often female, and clonal diversity was possibly underestimated.

Regarding this clone: Its target is not known.

This CDR3 contains 15 residues. Germline values: CDR1 LGHNA, CDR2 YSLEER. Trimming shortened V by 2 bases and J by 10 bases, and 15 bases separated the two germline ends. Sequencing used immunoSEQ multiplex PCR; TCRdb keeps in-frame clones, though not all of them. This repertoire shows 70,000 to 95,000 clones, roughly nine tenths found once; its top ten account for about 2.6%. The gene calls are TRBV4-3 and TRBJ1-6; D remains unclear. The sequence came from an adult in good health. The sequences come from peripheral blood, collected on day 0 of MenACWY control vaccination. The CDR3 region has the DNA TGCGCCAGCAGCCAATATCAGCAGGATAGATCACCCCTCCACTTT. Amino acids: CASSQYQQDRSPLHF.